A selection of T cell receptor beta chains follows, all from one sample in a study of neurological immune-mediated disorders. From the 5' RACE reads, TCRdb called clonotypes with MiXCR, one entry per CDR3 protein. The repertoire holds around 71,000 distinct CDR3 sequences, with about 13% as singletons. Material for sequencing was PBMCs. The source is a female donor with HTLV-1-associated myelopathy (HAM/TSP). Both conserved end residues are part of each CDR3. Fields, in order: clone size, V gene, J gene, D gene, CDR3 DNA, CDR3 protein. D genes are given only for firm matches. A clone size is listed for some rows: how often the clone was seen (once, few, many), or a class if it is expanded.

>many|TRBV24-1|TRBJ2-2|.
TGTGCCACCAGTGGGCGCCCCGGGGAGCTGTTTTTT
CATSGRPGELFF
>many|TRBV5-1|TRBJ2-1|.
TGCGCCAGCAGCCTAACTCTAGCTCCCAATGAGCAGTTCTTC
CASSLTLAPNEQFF
>.|TRBV7-2|TRBJ1-1|.
TGTGCCAGCAGCTTAGCGCCAGGGAGCACTGAAGCTTTCTTT
CASSLAPGSTEAFF
>many|TRBV12-3/TRBV12-4|TRBJ2-2|.
TGTGCCAGCAGTTTGGGCTCCGGGGAGCTGTTTTTT
CASSLGSGELFF
>many|TRBV7-9|TRBJ1-1|.
TGTGCCAGCAGCCTCACAGGTGAAGCTTTCTTT
CASSLTGEAFF
>many|TRBV5-1|TRBJ2-1|.
TGCGCCAGCAGCTTGGAGTGGGGTACCTACAATGAGCAGTTCTTC
CASSLEWGTYNEQFF
>many|TRBV12-3/TRBV12-4|TRBJ2-7|.
TGTGCCAGCGCCGCAGCGGACAGATACTACGAGCAGTACTTC
CASAAADRYYEQYF
>many|TRBV12-3/TRBV12-4|TRBJ2-1|.
TGTGCCAGCAGTTTAAGTGGGGGAGGCGGGGAGCAGTTCTTC
CASSLSGGGGEQFF
>.|TRBV19|TRBJ2-1|TRBD2
TGTGCCAGTAGTATCGGGGGGGGCGGGTATGAGCAGTTCTTC
CASSIGGGGYEQFF
>.|TRBV20-1|TRBJ2-7|TRBD2
TGCAGTGCTAGCAGCGGCGGGGGGACTTCCTACGAGCAGTACTTC
CSASSGGGTSYEQYF
>many|TRBV27|TRBJ2-7|TRBD1
TGTGCCAGCAGCCGCATCCCGGGACAGGGTGACTACGAGCAGTACTTC
CASSRIPGQGDYEQYF
>many|TRBV20-1|TRBJ2-1|.
TGCAGTGCGAGGTCCGGGACTTCGCCAGGCAATGAGCAGTTCTTC
CSARSGTSPGNEQFF
>many|TRBV5-5|TRBJ2-5|TRBD1
TGTGCCAGCAGTCCGGGACAGGGGAAAGAGACCCAGTACTTC
CASSPGQGKETQYF
>many|TRBV5-1|TRBJ1-1|.
TGCGCCAGCAGCTTGGTATCTCAGGGTTCCACTGAAGCTTTCTTT
CASSLVSQGSTEAFF
>.|TRBV7-2|TRBJ2-7|.
TGTGCCAGCAGCTTAGCGGGCGGGGGCCCCTACGAGCAGTACTTC
CASSLAGGGPYEQYF
>many|TRBV11-2|TRBJ2-2|.
TGTGCCAGCGTTAGACTGGGGACCGGGGAGCTGTTTTTT
CASVRLGTGELFF
>.|TRBV5-6|TRBJ2-1|TRBD1
TGTGCCAGCAGCTCCCGGGACAGGGTCCCCAATGAGCAGTTCTTC
CASSSRDRVPNEQFF
>.|TRBV27|TRBJ2-7|TRBD1
TGTGCCAGCAGTCCCTCGGGTGGGACAGGAGAGCAGTACTTC
CASSPSGGTGEQYF
>many|TRBV6-5|TRBJ1-4|.
TGTGCCAGCAGTACAAAAGGGGAAAAACTGTTTTTT
CASSTKGEKLFF
>many|TRBV11-2|TRBJ2-1|TRBD2
TGTGCCAGCAGCCGAAAGGGAGGGAGCAATGAGCAGTTCTTC
CASSRKGGSNEQFF
>many|TRBV9|TRBJ2-7|.
TGTGCCAGCAGCGTAGCCACAGGGTATGTGTACGAGCAGTACTTC
CASSVATGYVYEQYF
>.|TRBV14|TRBJ2-5|.
TGTGCCAGCAGCCAAGAATTAAGGTTGGCAGCGAAAGAGACCCAGTACTTC
CASSQELRLAAKETQYF
>many|TRBV7-9|TRBJ2-7|TRBD2
TGTGCCAGCAGTCTCGGGGGGGGGCCCTACGAGCAGTACTTC
CASSLGGGPYEQYF
>.|TRBV20-1|TRBJ1-6|.
TGCAGTGCTCAAGGGTCAGGGGATAATTCACCCCTCCACTTT
CSAQGSGDNSPLHF